The clone carrying this T cell receptor (beta chain) was counted between two and nine times. The CDR3 end lies 3 residues beyond the end of the read and is filled in from the germline J gene. Germline V gives CDR1 SEHNR, CDR2 FQNEAQ (reference sequence). V lost 7 bases to trimming and J lost 2 bases, with 11 bases between them. CDR3 length: 13 residues. Profiling relied on immunoSEQ multiplex PCR, and the TCRdb table lists in-frame clones only, not all of them. This record lists around 57,000 clones, none seen once only, and the top ten clones contain 5.4%. This sample was included in a study of T cell clonality in common variable immunodeficiency.

Sequencing was performed on peripheral blood mononuclear cells. The chain joins TRBV7-9 to TRBJ1-2; D possibly corresponds to TRBD1 (5 bases). The source of this sequence is a person aged 18 to 75 in good health. The sequenced part of the CDR3 DNA is TGTGCCAGCACCCCGGGGGGGAACTATGGC. This sequence encodes CASTPGGNYG. The full CDR3 sequence reads CASTPGGNYGYTF. The full variable domain, in which reference TRBV7-9 and TRBJ1-2 provide the parts outside the CDR3, is DTGVSQNPRHKITKRGQNVTFRCDPISEHNRLYWYRQTLGQGPEFLTYFQNEAQLEKSRLLSDRFSAERPKGSFSTLEIQRTEQGDSAMYLCASTPGGNYGYTFGSGTRLTVV.